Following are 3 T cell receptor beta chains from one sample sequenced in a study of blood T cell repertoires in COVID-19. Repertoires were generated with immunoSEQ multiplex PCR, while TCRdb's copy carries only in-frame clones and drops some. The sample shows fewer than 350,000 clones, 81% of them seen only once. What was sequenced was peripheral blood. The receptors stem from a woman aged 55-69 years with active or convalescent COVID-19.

As DNA, the CDR3 is TGTGCCAGCTCACTATCTAGCGGGGGGGCCGTATCCAAAAACATTCAGTACTTC. Amino acids: CASSLSSGGAVSKNIQYF. The gene calls are TRBV18 and TRBJ2-4; 12 bases line up with TRBD2. Trimming at V came to 4 bases and at J to 2 bases, leaving 9 bases not matched to a gene. CDR3 length: 18 amino acids. The germline V gene has CDR1 KGHSH and CDR2 LQKENI.

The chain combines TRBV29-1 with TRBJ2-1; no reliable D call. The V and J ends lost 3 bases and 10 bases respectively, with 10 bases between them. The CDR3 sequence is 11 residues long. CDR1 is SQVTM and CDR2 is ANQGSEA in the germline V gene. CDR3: CSVDVRREQFF. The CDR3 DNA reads TGCAGCGTTGATGTCCGCCGGGAGCAGTTCTTC.

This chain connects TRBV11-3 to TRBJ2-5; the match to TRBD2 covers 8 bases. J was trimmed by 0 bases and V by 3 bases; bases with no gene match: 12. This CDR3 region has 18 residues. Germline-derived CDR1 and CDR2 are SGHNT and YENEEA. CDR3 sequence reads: CASSLGLGRGLYQETQYF. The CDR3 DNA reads TGTGCCAGCAGCTTGGGACTAGGGAGGGGGTTGTACCAAGAGACCCAGTACTTC.